These T cell receptor beta chains were read from a single sample in a study of regulatory T cells in long-lasting Graves disease. TCRdb re-called the multiplex PCR reads with MiXCR, one entry per CDR3 protein. The table includes a few hundred thousand distinct CDR3 sequences, 23% detected once. Here the sequenced sample was peripheral blood mononuclear cells (PBMCs), taken when the disease was refractory, from a patient treated with antithyroid drugs. The receptor source for this set is a female donor with Graves disease. Both conserved end residues are part of each CDR3. D genes are given only for firm matches. Some rows have no size entry. The others give once, few or many, or a class for an expanded clone.

j_call | d_call | clone_size | cdr3_length | v_call | cdr3_aa | cdr3_nt
TRBJ2-3 | . | . | 17 | TRBV7-9 | CASSVGPASPGTGTQYF | TGTGCCAGCAGCGTGGGACCGGCAAGTCCCGGCACAGGTACGCAGTATTTT
TRBJ2-4 | . | few | 19 | TRBV3-1 | CASSPPFVPGVVPKNIQYF | TGTGCCAGCAGCCCCCCCTTTGTTCCTGGGGTTGTACCCAAAAACATTCAGTACTTC
TRBJ1-1 | . | . | 14 | TRBV29-1 | CSVDGGQGNTEAFF | TGCAGCGTTGATGGGGGGCAGGGGAACACTGAAGCTTTCTTT
TRBJ2-2 | TRBD2 | . | 16 | TRBV27 | CATSRFGTSGTGELFF | TGTGCCACCTCTCGTTTCGGGACTAGCGGCACCGGGGAGCTGTTTTTT
TRBJ1-1 | . | few | 13 | TRBV5-1 | CASTVAGFDEAFF | TGCGCCAGCACTGTTGCGGGGTTCGATGAAGCTTTCTTT
TRBJ1-1 | TRBD1 | . | 16 | TRBV19 | CASSIGTGASGGEAFF | TGTGCCAGTAGTATAGGGACAGGGGCCTCCGGGGGTGAAGCTTTCTTT
TRBJ2-7 | . | . | 15 | TRBV20-1 | CSARDLSYGSYEQYF | TGCAGTGCTAGAGATCTGAGTTACGGGAGTTACGAGCAGTACTTC
TRBJ2-7 | . | many | 12 | TRBV20-1 | CSARGSTYEQYF | TGCAGTGCTAGGGGTTCGACCTACGAGCAGTACTTC
TRBJ2-5 | . | many | 14 | TRBV15 | CATSRGEQGSTQYF | TGTGCCACCAGCAGGGGTGAGCAGGGTTCGACCCAGTACTTC
TRBJ2-1 | . | few | 14 | TRBV7-9 | CASSLASPYNEQFF | TGTGCCAGCAGCCTAGCATCCCCCTACAATGAGCAGTTCTTC
TRBJ2-7 | TRBD1 | . | 15 | TRBV30 | CAWSVPGQGVYEQYF | TGTGCCTGGAGTGTACCGGGACAGGGGGTATACGAGCAGTACTTC
TRBJ1-3 | TRBD1 | . | 17 | TRBV6-5 | CASSYSPRGISGNTIYF | TGTGCCAGCAGTTATTCGCCCAGGGGGATCTCTGGAAACACCATATATTTT
TRBJ2-2 | . | few | 15 | TRBV7-3 | CASSPGVMATGELFF | TGTGCCAGCAGCCCAGGGGTCATGGCTACCGGGGAGCTGTTTTTT
TRBJ2-7 | TRBD2 | . | 14 | TRBV27 | CASSSFGGAYEQYF | TGTGCCAGCAGTTCTTTCGGGGGGGCCTACGAGCAGTACTTC
TRBJ2-3 | . | . | 17 | TRBV7-9 | CASSLLDSRGRTDTQYF | TGTGCCAGCAGCTTACTCGACAGCCGGGGACGCACAGATACGCAGTATTTT
TRBJ1-1 | . | many | 14 | TRBV29-1 | CSVEDHEAHTEAFF | TGCAGCGTTGAAGATCATGAGGCCCACACTGAAGCTTTCTTT
TRBJ2-2 | . | few | 16 | TRBV7-6 | CASSLRQPPNTGELFF | TGTGCCAGCAGCTTAAGACAGCCACCGAACACCGGGGAGCTGTTTTTT
TRBJ2-2 | TRBD2 | . | 16 | TRBV18 | CASSLGTSVETGELFF | TGTGCCAGCTCACTCGGGACTAGCGTTGAAACCGGGGAGCTGTTTTTT
TRBJ2-7 | TRBD1 | many | 18 | TRBV6-2/TRBV6-3 | CASSEADSPGQATYEQYF | TGTGCCAGCAGTGAAGCGGATTCACCGGGACAGGCAACATACGAGCAGTACTTC
TRBJ1-1 | TRBD1 | many | 13 | TRBV28 | CASAGQNPTEAFF | TGTGCCAGCGCGGGACAGAACCCCACTGAAGCTTTCTTT
TRBJ1-5 | . | . | 15 | TRBV6-2/TRBV6-3 | CASSDVAALNQPQHF | TGTGCCAGCAGTGATGTGGCAGCCCTTAATCAGCCCCAGCATTTT
TRBJ1-3 | . | . | 17 | TRBV7-6 | CATPFGLHLSSGNTIYF | TGTGCCACCCCGTTCGGGTTACACTTAAGCTCTGGAAACACCATATATTTT
TRBJ2-7 | . | few | 12 | TRBV28 | CASRPQAYEQYF | TGTGCCAGCAGGCCACAGGCCTACGAGCAGTACTTC
TRBJ2-7 | TRBD2 | . | 12 | TRBV19 | CASRGLKYEQYF | TGTGCCAGTAGGGGACTAAAGTACGAGCAGTACTTC
TRBJ2-7 | . | . | 14 | TRBV19 | CASSPATGPYEQYF | TGTGCCAGTAGTCCCGCCACAGGGCCATACGAGCAGTACTTC
TRBJ2-7 | . | few | 17 | TRBV10-3 | CAISESRGLAGAYEQYF | TGTGCCATCAGTGAGTCGAGGGGTCTAGCTGGGGCCTACGAGCAGTACTTC
TRBJ1-2 | . | . | 13 | TRBV28 | CASSRQRLYGHTF | TGTGCCAGCAGTCGACAGAGGCTTTATGGCCACACCTTC
TRBJ1-6 | . | . | 14 | TRBV6-2/TRBV6-3 | CASSPDRINSPLHF | TGTGCCAGCAGTCCTGACAGGATTAATTCACCCCTCCACTTT
TRBJ1-2 | TRBD1 | many | 14 | TRBV20-1 | CSARDGTANYGYTF | TGCAGTGCTAGAGATGGGACAGCTAACTATGGCTACACCTTC
TRBJ1-2 | . | many | 13 | TRBV20-1 | CSARGTQGWGYTF | TGCAGTGCTAGGGGCACCCAGGGATGGGGCTACACCTTC
TRBJ2-7 | . | . | 13 | TRBV28 | CASSPMDTYEQYF | TGTGCCAGCAGCCCGATGGACACCTACGAGCAGTACTTC
TRBJ1-1 | . | . | 14 | TRBV5-1 | CASSPTGQNTEAFF | TGCGCCAGCAGCCCCACAGGACAGAACACTGAAGCTTTCTTT
TRBJ2-1 | TRBD2 | . | 13 | TRBV20-1 | CSARAGGSNEQFF | TGCAGTGCTAGAGCGGGAGGGAGCAATGAGCAGTTCTTC
TRBJ1-1 | . | few | 13 | TRBV5-1 | CASRGRGDTEAFF | TGCGCCAGCAGGGGAAGAGGGGACACTGAAGCTTTCTTT
TRBJ1-1 | . | . | 14 | TRBV12-3/TRBV12-4 | CASSPFTGFPEAFF | TGTGCCAGCAGCCCCTTCACAGGGTTTCCTGAAGCTTTCTTT
TRBJ1-5 | . | . | 17 | TRBV7-8 | CASSPRRGAASNQPQHF | TGTGCCAGCAGCCCACGCCGCGGGGCAGCTAGCAATCAGCCCCAGCATTTT
TRBJ2-5 | . | . | 15 | TRBV5-1 | CASSLQGQRQETQYF | TGCGCCAGCAGCTTACAGGGTCAGCGGCAAGAGACCCAGTACTTC
TRBJ2-7 | TRBD1 | many | 15 | TRBV28 | CASSLDRDRDYEQYF | TGTGCCAGCAGCCTCGACCGGGACAGGGACTACGAGCAGTACTTC
TRBJ2-1 | . | . | 12 | TRBV7-2 | CASRALYNEQFF | TGTGCCAGCAGGGCACTCTACAATGAGCAGTTCTTC
TRBJ2-7 | TRBD1 | many | 13 | TRBV28 | CARRTGTAHEQYF | TGTGCCAGAAGGACAGGGACAGCTCACGAGCAGTACTTC
TRBJ2-7 | TRBD1 | once | 17 | TRBV28 | CASNKGGQGAFPYEQYF | TGTGCCAGCAATAAGGGGGGACAGGGGGCTTTTCCCTACGAGCAGTACTTC
TRBJ2-7 | TRBD1 | . | 17 | TRBV20-1 | CSARDLTGGQGIYEQYF | TGCAGTGCTAGAGATCTGACGGGGGGACAGGGGATCTACGAGCAGTACTTC
TRBJ1-2 | . | . | 13 | TRBV27 | CASSLGRWGGYTF | TGTGCCAGCAGTTTAGGGCGGTGGGGCGGCTACACCTTC
TRBJ2-7 | TRBD2 | once | 19 | TRBV18 | CASSPYTKNLAGAFYEQYF | TGTGCCAGCTCACCCTATACAAAAAACTTAGCGGGAGCTTTCTACGAGCAGTACTTC
TRBJ2-2 | TRBD2 | few | 17 | TRBV20-1 | CSARDLTGLVGTGELFF | TGCAGTGCTAGAGATCTAACGGGACTAGTTGGAACCGGGGAGCTGTTTTTT
TRBJ1-1 | . | few | 15 | TRBV5-8 | CASSLGLGLWTEAFF | TGTGCCAGCAGCTTGGGGTTGGGACTGTGGACTGAAGCTTTCTTT
TRBJ1-1 | . | many | 15 | TRBV11-2 | CASSLMGLPSTEVFF | TGTGCCAGCAGCTTGATGGGCCTCCCGAGCACTGAAGTTTTCTTT
TRBJ1-1 | . | many | 13 | TRBV7-3 | CASSLIKNTEAFF | TGTGCCAGCAGCTTAATCAAGAACACTGAAGCTTTCTTT
TRBJ2-7 | . | few | 15 | TRBV5-1 | CASSLGDGSRDEQYF | TGCGCCAGCAGCTTGGGGGACGGGTCACGGGACGAGCAGTACTTC
TRBJ1-2 | TRBD1 | . | 16 | TRBV5-1 | CASSRLGTGGYYGYTF | TGTGCCAGCAGCCGATTGGGGACAGGGGGCTACTATGGCTACACCTTC
TRBJ1-1 | TRBD1 | many | 11 | TRBV12-3/TRBV12-4 | CASSRDREAFF | TGTGCCAGCAGCCGGGACAGAGAAGCTTTCTTT
TRBJ1-2 | . | . | 9 | TRBV20-1 | CSASKSYTF | TGCAGTGCTAGTAAGAGCTACACCTTC
TRBJ2-7 | TRBD2 | . | 16 | TRBV28 | CASSTVLAGEFYEQYF | TGTGCCAGCAGTACGGTCCTAGCGGGAGAATTCTACGAGCAGTACTTC
TRBJ2-2 | TRBD2 | many | 15 | TRBV2 | CASSEVAGDTGELFF | TGTGCCAGCAGTGAAGTTGCGGGGGACACCGGGGAGCTGTTTTTT
TRBJ1-5 | TRBD1 | . | 18 | TRBV7-2 | CASSLRGGGSYSNQPQHF | TGTGCCAGCAGCTTACGAGGGGGCGGCTCTTATAGCAATCAGCCCCAGCATTTT
TRBJ1-6 | . | many | 14 | TRBV27 | CASREGSYNSPLHF | TGTGCCAGCCGCGAGGGCTCCTATAATTCACCCCTCCACTTT
TRBJ1-2 | TRBD1 | many | 15 | TRBV2 | CASRGVRDRANGYTF | TGTGCCAGCAGAGGAGTCCGGGACAGGGCGAATGGCTACACCTTC